One and the same sample provided the 10 T cell receptor beta chains below, sequenced in a study of shared clonotypes between healthy human individuals. Produced via immunoSEQ multiplex PCR; TCRdb's table is partial and in-frame only. The table shows about 1.5 million clones, with approximately 98% occurring only once. The sequencing sample was made of naive CD4+ T cells sorted from blood. The sample's subset: CD45RA+ positively selected. Receptors were obtained from a man aged 25 to 40 in good health.

As regards this clone: The same CDR3 can be traced to other DNA sequences in this sample. The chain employs TRBV20-1 and TRBJ1-5; D unresolved. Germline V gives CDR1 DFQATT, CDR2 SNEGSKA (reference sequence). V was clipped by 3 bases and J by 5 bases, with 5 bases between them. This CDR3 region has 11 residues. The CDR3 protein is CSASGDQPQHF. CDR3 in DNA: TGCAGTGCTAGTGGAGATCAGCCCCAGCATTTT.

Note on this clone: Additional DNA sequences in this sample encode the identical CDR3. The rearrangement joins TRBV7-9 to TRBJ2-5; D is ambiguous. Germline V gene lookup returns CDR1 SEHNR and CDR2 FQNEAQ (reference sequence). The CDR3 contains 12 residues. Trimming removed 3 bases at V and 2 bases at J, with 4 bases between. CDR3: CASSLGQETQYF. In nucleotides, the CDR3 is TGTGCCAGCAGCTTGGGGCAAGAGACCCAGTACTTC.

The chain links TRBV9 to TRBJ1-1, with D tentatively TRBD1 (6 bases). Germline V gene sequence: CDR1 SGDLS, CDR2 YYNGEE. V lost 1 base to trimming and J lost 6 bases, with 7 bases between them. The CDR3 spans 12 residues. Here the CDR3 reads CASSVTGSEAFF. The CDR3 nucleotides read TGTGCCAGCAGCGTAACAGGGTCTGAAGCTTTCTTT.

V and J are TRBV5-1 and TRBJ1-5; D uncertain. Trimming removed 5 bases from V and 0 bases from J, with 9 bases in between. Germline V gene sequence: CDR1 SGHRS, CDR2 YFSETQ. CDR3 length: 14 amino acids. The CDR3, as DNA: TGCGCCAGCAGTGAAGGAAGTAGCAATCAGCCCCAGCATTTT. This gives the protein CASSEGSSNQPQHF.

The chain carries TRBV6-5 and TRBJ2-1, with 7 bases identical to TRBD2. V lost 6 bases to trimming and J lost 4 bases; unmatched junction nucleotides: 9. Germline V gene data show CDR1 as MNHEY and CDR2 as SVGAGI. This CDR3 contains 15 residues. CDR3 sequence reads: CASSPPGLIYNEQFF. The CDR3 DNA reads as TGTGCCAGCAGCCCCCCGGGACTAATATACAATGAGCAGTTCTTC.

V usage is TRBV7-9 and J usage is TRBJ1-1, with TRBD1 as a possible D gene (5 bases). V was trimmed by 0 bases and J by 1 base, leaving 9 bases between them. The CDR3 has 15 amino acids. CDR1 SEHNR and CDR2 FQNEAQ come from the germline V gene (reference sequence). CDR3 DNA sequence: TGTGCCAGCAGCTTAGCAGGGGCGGGGAACACTGAAGCTTTCTTT. Translating it yields CASSLAGAGNTEAFF.

The chain carries TRBV11-2 and TRBJ2-2; D uncertain. Trimming took 6 bases from V and 5 from J, leaving 22 bases between them. This CDR3 contains 17 residues. CDR1 is SGHAT and CDR2 is FQNNGV in the germline V gene. The CDR3 coding sequence is TGTGCCAGCAGAAAAATACGCCGGGCCGAAACAACCGGGGAGCTGTTTTTT. It codes for CASRKIRRAETTGELFF.

This clone has just one count. The chain links TRBV9 to TRBJ2-1; D not resolved. Trimming shortened V by 0 bases and J by 8 bases, and 15 bases separated the two germline ends. The CDR3 is made up of 15 amino acids. Looked up from germline, CDR1 is SGDLS and CDR2 is YYNGEE. Written as DNA, the CDR3 is TGTGCCAGCAGCGTAGACCATGGCAGTGGCTATGAGCAGTTCTTC. Its protein is CASSVDHGSGYEQFF.

The chain recombines TRBV11-2 with TRBJ1-1; D not certain. There are 14 residues in the CDR3. The germline V gene encodes CDR1 SGHAT and CDR2 FQNNGV. V lost 0 bases, J lost 0 bases, and 5 bases lay in between. CDR3 amino acids: CASSLEPVNTEAFF. As DNA, the CDR3 is TGTGCCAGCAGCTTAGAACCCGTGAACACTGAAGCTTTCTTT.

The rearrangement links TRBV5-1 to TRBJ2-6; 14 nucleotides agree with TRBD2. The CDR3 loop spans 19 amino acids. V was clipped by 4 bases and J by 0 bases; unmatched bases: 6. CDR1 is SGHRS and CDR2 is YFSETQ in the germline V gene. CDR3 sequence (DNA): TGCGCCAGCAGCCTCAGACTAGCGGGAGGGAGCTCTGGGGCCAACGTCCTGACTTTC. It is translated as CASSLRLAGGSSGANVLTF.